A selection of T cell receptor beta chains follows, all from one sample in a study of regulatory T cells in long-lasting Graves disease. One entry per CDR3 protein results from TCRdb running MiXCR on the multiplex PCR reads. The repertoire consists of 250,000 or so distinct CDR3 sequences, with 18% occurring once and the leading ten covering about 15%. This sample also belongs to another study, concerning T cells in Graves' hyperthyroidism and ophthalmopathy.

The sample here was peripheral blood mononuclear cells (PBMCs), taken at new diagnosis, from a patient treated with antithyroid drugs. The receptor source for this set is a woman between 25 and 40 years old with Graves disease. Both conserved end residues are part of each CDR3. D genes are given only for firm matches. The size field is filled for only some rows; it gives once, few, many or a size class.

TRBV5-1	TRBJ1-4	many	.	CASSLGTQGNEKLFF	TGCGCCAGCAGCCTCGGGACTCAGGGGAATGAAAAACTGTTTTTT
TRBV7-9	TRBJ1-2	many	.	CASSLGEANYGYTF	TGTGCCAGCAGCTTAGGGGAGGCTAACTATGGCTACACCTTC
TRBV6-1	TRBJ2-7	many	.	CASRNVGYYEQYF	TGTGCCAGCAGAAACGTTGGATACTACGAGCAGTACTTC
TRBV13	TRBJ1-1	many	TRBD1	CASSLGDRGRTEAFF	TGTGCCAGCAGCTTAGGGGACAGGGGAAGAACTGAAGCTTTCTTT
TRBV5-1	TRBJ2-3	.	TRBD2	CASETSGGSSTDTQYF	TGCGCCAGCGAGACTAGCGGGGGGTCTAGCACAGATACGCAGTATTTT
TRBV5-4	TRBJ1-1	.	TRBD1	CASSREGTGPRNTEAFF	TGTGCCAGCAGCCGTGAGGGGACAGGGCCGAGGAACACTGAAGCTTTCTTT
TRBV20-1	TRBJ1-3	many	.	CSALRDGGGNTIYF	TGCAGTGCCCTCCGGGACGGCGGTGGAAACACCATATATTTT
TRBV9	TRBJ1-2	few	TRBD1	CASSDNSGQTGTPYGYTF	TGTGCCAGCAGCGACAACTCGGGACAGACTGGGACCCCGTATGGCTACACCTTC
TRBV5-1	TRBJ1-2	many	TRBD1	CASRSTGAKGGYTF	TGCGCCAGCAGATCGACAGGGGCTAAAGGTGGCTACACCTTC
TRBV11-2	TRBJ1-2	many	TRBD1	CASRSAGQGAYTF	TGTGCCAGCAGATCCGCGGGACAGGGGGCTTACACCTTC
TRBV6-1	TRBJ1-2	many	.	CASRRSGYGYTF	TGTGCCAGCAGAAGGTCGGGCTATGGCTACACCTTC
TRBV5-1	TRBJ1-1	many	.	CASSLEVLNTEAFF	TGCGCCAGCAGCTTAGAAGTGTTAAACACTGAAGCTTTCTTT
TRBV14	TRBJ1-2	few	.	CASSQEWKLTPYGYTF	TGTGCCAGCAGCCAAGAATGGAAGCTCACTCCCTATGGCTACACCTTC
TRBV9	TRBJ1-6	many	TRBD1	CASSAGRQGYSPLHF	TGTGCCAGCAGCGCCGGCCGACAGGGGTACTCACCCCTCCACTTT
TRBV19	TRBJ1-2	.	TRBD1	CASTEGRGQDGYTF	TGTGCCAGTACGGAGGGCAGGGGACAGGATGGCTACACCTTC
TRBV15	TRBJ2-1	few	.	CATSEETRGNEQFF	TGTGCCACCAGCGAGGAAACCAGGGGCAATGAGCAGTTCTTC
TRBV20-1	TRBJ2-5	many	.	CSAPYGPTQETQYF	TGCAGTGCACCGTATGGGCCAACTCAAGAGACCCAGTACTTC
TRBV12-3/TRBV12-4	TRBJ2-2	.	.	CASSLNSWNTGELFF	TGTGCCAGCAGTTTGAACAGCTGGAACACCGGGGAGCTGTTTTTT
TRBV20-1	TRBJ1-2	many	.	CSARDRKDVWGADYGYTF	TGCAGTGCTAGAGATAGGAAAGATGTATGGGGGGCTGACTATGGCTACACCTTC
TRBV10-3	TRBJ2-5	many	TRBD1	CAISESTTGQETQYF	TGTGCCATCAGTGAGTCAACGACAGGGCAAGAGACCCAGTACTTC
TRBV7-9	TRBJ2-7	many	.	CASSLPPGDNSYEQYF	TGTGCCAGCAGCCTCCCGCCTGGGGACAACTCCTACGAGCAGTACTTC
TRBV7-2	TRBJ2-5	many	TRBD2	CASSWGGQETQYF	TGTGCCAGCAGCTGGGGGGGGCAAGAGACCCAGTACTTC
TRBV6-5	TRBJ2-1	.	TRBD1	CASSYWDRGHYNEQFF	TGTGCCAGCAGTTACTGGGACAGGGGACACTACAATGAGCAGTTCTTC
TRBV12-3/TRBV12-4	TRBJ1-5	many	TRBD1	CASSTRGQSNQPQHF	TGTGCCAGCAGCACCAGGGGACAGAGCAATCAGCCCCAGCATTTT
TRBV9	TRBJ1-2	.	.	CASSSEDREIYGYTF	TGTGCCAGCAGCTCCGAGGACAGAGAAATCTATGGCTACACCTTC
TRBV6-2/TRBV6-3	TRBJ2-5	many	.	CASSSPGGRETQYF	TGTGCCAGCAGCTCTCCGGGGGGCAGGGAGACCCAGTACTTC
TRBV29-1	TRBJ1-1	.	.	CSVVHSQNTEAFF	TGCAGCGTTGTCCACAGCCAGAACACTGAAGCTTTCTTT
TRBV12-5	TRBJ2-3	many	.	CASGPSGADTQYF	TGTGCTAGTGGCCCCTCCGGGGCAGATACGCAGTATTTT